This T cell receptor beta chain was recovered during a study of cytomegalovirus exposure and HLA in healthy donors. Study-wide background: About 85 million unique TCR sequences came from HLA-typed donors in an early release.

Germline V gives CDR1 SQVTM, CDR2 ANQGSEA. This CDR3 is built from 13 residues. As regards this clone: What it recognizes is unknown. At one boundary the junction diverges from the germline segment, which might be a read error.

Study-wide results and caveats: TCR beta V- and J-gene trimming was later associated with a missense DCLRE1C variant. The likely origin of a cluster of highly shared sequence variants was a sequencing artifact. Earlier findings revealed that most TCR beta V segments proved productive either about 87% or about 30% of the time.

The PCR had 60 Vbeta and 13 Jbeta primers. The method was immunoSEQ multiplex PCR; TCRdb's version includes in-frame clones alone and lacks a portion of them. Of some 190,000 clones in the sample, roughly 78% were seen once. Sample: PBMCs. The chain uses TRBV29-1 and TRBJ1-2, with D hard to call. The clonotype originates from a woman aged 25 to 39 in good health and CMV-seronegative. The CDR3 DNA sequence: TGCAGCGTCGAAGCCCAGAAAAACTATGGCTACACCTTC. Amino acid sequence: CSVEAQKNYGYTF.